The rows below give T cell receptor beta chains drawn from one sample of a study of T cell changes during pregnancy in multiple sclerosis. Sequencing was performed with immunoSEQ multiplex PCR; in TCRdb, only in-frame clones are kept and a portion is missing. The repertoire holds 80,000 to 100,000 clones, with 85% to 95% as singletons. This specimen was peripheral blood, taken in the first trimester of pregnancy. The receptor source for this set is a female donor with multiple sclerosis, enrolled in a pregnancy study. Each CDR3 is given without its conserved first and last residue.

TRBV6-1 13 ASSVQPGANEKLF
TRBV29-1 12 SVEIDRGRNTIY
TRBV19 13 ASSNRDRNTGELF
TRBV27 13 ASSFRTSGMGEQY
TRBV7-2 10 ASSLVTGRAF
TRBV7-6 14 ASSLGLAGGRETQY
TRBV9 11 ASSLRTNYGYT
TRBV7-2 15 ASSLGTGHGTNEKLF
TRBV7-2 15 ASSLVATSGRADTQY
TRBV4-1 16 ASSQDAGGLARAGEQY
TRBV13 11 ASLSGPGGTQY
TRBV7-2 11 ASSLQGIYGYT
TRBV29-1 14 SVEVGGGARRDTQY
TRBV18 14 ASSPPAGQGVGKLF
TRBV7-9 12 ASSPHLSSYEQY
TRBV5-1 14 ASSLVSGTGIEKLF
TRBV7-3 10 ASSFQGGELF
TRBV19 12 ASSMGGRNTEAF